Listed below are T cell receptor beta chains from one sample, sequenced in a study of shared clonotypes between healthy human individuals. Sequencing used immunoSEQ multiplex PCR; TCRdb keeps in-frame clones, though not all of them. The sample shows roughly 2,300,000 clones, around 92% of them seen only once. The sequencing sample was made of naive CD4+ T cells from PBMCs. These receptors were taken from a man younger than 35 in good health. Some clones in this sample may be carry-over from other donors' samples. The CDR3 runs from the conserved cysteine through the conserved F or W. The order of the fields is clone size, D gene, J gene, V gene, CDR3 DNA, CDR3 protein. A D gene is named only where the DNA matches it firmly. For some rows the clone size is stated as once, few or many, or as a class when expanded; others skip it.

clone size: .
D gene: TRBD1
J gene: TRBJ2-3
V gene: TRBV9
CDR3 DNA: TGTGCCAGCAGCTCACGGACAGGGGTGAACACAGATACGCAGTATTTT
CDR3 protein: CASSSRTGVNTDTQYF

clone size: .
D gene: .
J gene: TRBJ1-2
V gene: TRBV5-5
CDR3 DNA: TGTGCCAGCAGCTTGTTCGTGTTTACGGTCTATGGCTACACCTTC
CDR3 protein: CASSLFVFTVYGYTF

clone size: .
D gene: TRBD1
J gene: TRBJ1-4
V gene: TRBV27
CDR3 DNA: TGTGCCAGCAGTTCACAGGGGGCGAATCATGAAAAACTGTTTTTT
CDR3 protein: CASSSQGANHEKLFF

clone size: .
D gene: .
J gene: TRBJ2-5
V gene: TRBV5-1
CDR3 DNA: TGCGCCAGCAGCCACCCGGACAGTGGAGGGCAGACCCAGTACTTC
CDR3 protein: CASSHPDSGGQTQYF

clone size: .
D gene: TRBD2
J gene: TRBJ2-7
V gene: TRBV11-2
CDR3 DNA: TGTGCCAGCAGCTTAGAGTCTAGCGGTTTCTACGAGCAGTACTTC
CDR3 protein: CASSLESSGFYEQYF

clone size: .
D gene: .
J gene: TRBJ2-3
V gene: TRBV7-9
CDR3 DNA: TGTGCCAGCAGCTCCCGTTGGGCGGGCCGGACCCAGGTCACAGATACGCAGTATTTT
CDR3 protein: CASSSRWAGRTQVTDTQYF

clone size: .
D gene: TRBD1
J gene: TRBJ2-1
V gene: TRBV27
CDR3 DNA: TGTGCCAGCAGTTTCAGGCAGGGGGAACGGTTCTTC
CDR3 protein: CASSFRQGERFF

clone size: .
D gene: TRBD2
J gene: TRBJ2-2
V gene: TRBV2
CDR3 DNA: TGTGCCAGCACCGGGACTAGCGGGAGTGCGGGCACCGGGGAGCTGTTTTTT
CDR3 protein: CASTGTSGSAGTGELFF

clone size: .
D gene: TRBD2
J gene: TRBJ2-5
V gene: TRBV6-5
CDR3 DNA: TGTGCCAGCAGACGACTAGCTCAAGAGACCCAGTACTTC
CDR3 protein: CASRRLAQETQYF

clone size: .
D gene: TRBD1
J gene: TRBJ2-7
V gene: TRBV7-9
CDR3 DNA: TGTGCCAGCAGCCTGGGGACAGGGTCCTACGAGCAGTACTTC
CDR3 protein: CASSLGTGSYEQYF

clone size: .
D gene: .
J gene: TRBJ2-7
V gene: TRBV28
CDR3 DNA: TGTGCCAGCAGTCCCCCCGGGGCCCACTCCTACGAGCAGTACTTC
CDR3 protein: CASSPPGAHSYEQYF

clone size: .
D gene: TRBD2
J gene: TRBJ2-4
V gene: TRBV28
CDR3 DNA: TGTGCCAGCAGTCTAGCGGGACTGGGAGTGGCCAAAAACATTCAGTACTTC
CDR3 protein: CASSLAGLGVAKNIQYF

clone size: .
D gene: .
J gene: TRBJ1-3
V gene: TRBV6-1
CDR3 DNA: TGTGCCAGCAGTGAAGATCGGGGGAACACCATATATTTT
CDR3 protein: CASSEDRGNTIYF

clone size: .
D gene: .
J gene: TRBJ1-5
V gene: TRBV27
CDR3 DNA: TGTGCCAGCAGTTTCGACAGGTATAGCAATCAGCCCCAGCATTTT
CDR3 protein: CASSFDRYSNQPQHF

clone size: .
D gene: .
J gene: TRBJ2-1
V gene: TRBV7-2
CDR3 DNA: TGTGCCAGCAGCTTAGATCGTGCCTCCTACAATGAGCAGTTCTTC
CDR3 protein: CASSLDRASYNEQFF

clone size: .
D gene: TRBD1
J gene: TRBJ2-2
V gene: TRBV19
CDR3 DNA: TGTGCCAGTAGTATGGGGACAGGGGTCACCGGGGAGCTGTTTTTT
CDR3 protein: CASSMGTGVTGELFF

clone size: .
D gene: .
J gene: TRBJ2-6
V gene: TRBV11-3
CDR3 DNA: TGTGCCAGCAGCTTAGGGTCCACGTCTGGGGCCAACGTCCTGACTTTC
CDR3 protein: CASSLGSTSGANVLTF

clone size: .
D gene: TRBD1
J gene: TRBJ2-1
V gene: TRBV7-3
CDR3 DNA: TGTGCCAGCAGCCTCACCGGGACAGGGATGGACAATGAGCAGTTCTTC
CDR3 protein: CASSLTGTGMDNEQFF

clone size: .
D gene: TRBD2
J gene: TRBJ2-5
V gene: TRBV7-8
CDR3 DNA: TGTGCCAGCACCTTTGGGACTAGCGGGACGCAAGAGACCCAGTACTTC
CDR3 protein: CASTFGTSGTQETQYF

clone size: .
D gene: .
J gene: TRBJ2-1
V gene: TRBV5-6
CDR3 DNA: TGTGCCTCGGGGGTAAGAATGGGATTCGGTGAGCAGTTCTTC
CDR3 protein: CASGVRMGFGEQFF

clone size: .
D gene: TRBD1
J gene: TRBJ1-2
V gene: TRBV28
CDR3 DNA: TGTGCCAGCAGTTTAGAACTTCTCGGGACAGGGCTCAATGGCTACACCTTC
CDR3 protein: CASSLELLGTGLNGYTF

clone size: once
D gene: .
J gene: TRBJ2-2
V gene: TRBV30
CDR3 DNA: TGTGCCTGGACGCAGGGAGAAGGGGAGCTGTTTTTT
CDR3 protein: CAWTQGEGELFF

clone size: .
D gene: TRBD2
J gene: TRBJ2-1
V gene: TRBV9
CDR3 DNA: TGTGCCAGCAGCCCACGGGCGGGAGAACGGCCTAGGGCCTACAATGAGCAGTTCTTC
CDR3 protein: CASSPRAGERPRAYNEQFF

clone size: once
D gene: TRBD1
J gene: TRBJ2-1
V gene: TRBV28
CDR3 DNA: TGTGCCAGCAGTTTACGAGGGACAGCTATTACAATTGGGCAGTTCTTC
CDR3 protein: CASSLRGTAITIGQFF

clone size: .
D gene: .
J gene: TRBJ1-5
V gene: TRBV4-1
CDR3 DNA: TGCGCCAGCAGCCCTCGGACGGGAAGCAATCAGCCCCAGCATTTT
CDR3 protein: CASSPRTGSNQPQHF

clone size: .
D gene: .
J gene: TRBJ1-4
V gene: TRBV7-2
CDR3 DNA: TGTGCCAGCAGCTCGGGGGGTCAGCCTAATGAAAAACTGTTTTTT
CDR3 protein: CASSSGGQPNEKLFF

clone size: .
D gene: TRBD1
J gene: TRBJ2-7
V gene: TRBV28
CDR3 DNA: TGTGCCAGCAGAACAGGGGGTAGTTCGTCCTACGAGCAGTACTTC
CDR3 protein: CASRTGGSSSYEQYF

clone size: .
D gene: TRBD1
J gene: TRBJ1-1
V gene: TRBV5-4
CDR3 DNA: TGTGCCAGCAGCCGGGGACAGGGTATGAACACTGAAGCTTTCTTT
CDR3 protein: CASSRGQGMNTEAFF

clone size: .
D gene: .
J gene: TRBJ2-2
V gene: TRBV4-2
CDR3 DNA: TGTGCCAGCAGCCAAGGGGATGGGGTCCCGAACACCGGGGAGCTGTTTTTT
CDR3 protein: CASSQGDGVPNTGELFF

clone size: .
D gene: .
J gene: TRBJ1-4
V gene: TRBV6-1
CDR3 DNA: TGTGCCAGCAGGGACAGCGTCAGAACTAATGAAAAACTGTTTTTT
CDR3 protein: CASRDSVRTNEKLFF

clone size: .
D gene: TRBD2
J gene: TRBJ2-7
V gene: TRBV18
CDR3 DNA: TGTGCCAGCTCACCAGCGGCGGGAGCCGACGAGCAGTACTTC
CDR3 protein: CASSPAAGADEQYF

clone size: .
D gene: TRBD1
J gene: TRBJ1-2
V gene: TRBV7-9
CDR3 DNA: TGTGCCAGCAGCCCGGGGACAGGGGAGTATGGCTACACCTTC
CDR3 protein: CASSPGTGEYGYTF

clone size: .
D gene: .
J gene: TRBJ1-1
V gene: TRBV25-1
CDR3 DNA: TGTGCCAGCAGTGAATCTCAGGGAAGAGGGCGGACTGAAGCTTTCTTT
CDR3 protein: CASSESQGRGRTEAFF

clone size: .
D gene: .
J gene: TRBJ1-3
V gene: TRBV28
CDR3 DNA: TGTGCCAGCAGCCCTCGCGGGGGGCCTGGAAACACCATATATTTT
CDR3 protein: CASSPRGGPGNTIYF

clone size: .
D gene: .
J gene: TRBJ1-1
V gene: TRBV5-1
CDR3 DNA: TGCGCCAGCAGCTTGGAGGGAGTGGGAAGCACTGAAGCTTTCTTT
CDR3 protein: CASSLEGVGSTEAFF

clone size: .
D gene: TRBD1
J gene: TRBJ1-4
V gene: TRBV5-4
CDR3 DNA: TGTGCCAGCAGCTTGGCGGGACAGGGAGAGGAAAAACTGTTTTTT
CDR3 protein: CASSLAGQGEEKLFF

clone size: .
D gene: TRBD2
J gene: TRBJ2-6
V gene: TRBV2
CDR3 DNA: TGTGCCAGCACCAAAATACCGGGACTAGGGATCTCTGGGGCCAACGTCCTGACTTTC
CDR3 protein: CASTKIPGLGISGANVLTF

clone size: .
D gene: TRBD1
J gene: TRBJ2-7
V gene: TRBV5-1
CDR3 DNA: TGCGCCAGCGTTGGGGACAGAAGCTCCTACGAGCAGTACTTC
CDR3 protein: CASVGDRSSYEQYF

clone size: .
D gene: TRBD2
J gene: TRBJ2-7
V gene: TRBV7-3
CDR3 DNA: TGTGCCAGCAGCCTGACTAGCGGTAGCTCCTACGAGCAGTACTTC
CDR3 protein: CASSLTSGSSYEQYF

clone size: .
D gene: .
J gene: TRBJ1-1
V gene: TRBV6-6
CDR3 DNA: TGTGCCAGCTTTTCGGACGTGGTGGGGACTGAAGCTTTCTTT
CDR3 protein: CASFSDVVGTEAFF

clone size: .
D gene: .
J gene: TRBJ2-5
V gene: TRBV11-3
CDR3 DNA: TGTGCCAGCAGCGAAGGGCTTTGGGAGACCCAGTACTTC
CDR3 protein: CASSEGLWETQYF

clone size: .
D gene: .
J gene: TRBJ2-7
V gene: TRBV12-1
CDR3 DNA: TGTGCCAGCAGCCCGCCCCGGAGGCCTCCGGACGAGCAGTACTTC
CDR3 protein: CASSPPRRPPDEQYF

clone size: .
D gene: TRBD2
J gene: TRBJ2-2
V gene: TRBV6-5
CDR3 DNA: TGTGCCAGCACCCAAAATGGCGGGAGGCACGGGGAGCTGTTTTTT
CDR3 protein: CASTQNGGRHGELFF

clone size: .
D gene: TRBD1
J gene: TRBJ2-7
V gene: TRBV28
CDR3 DNA: TGTGCCAGCAGTTTATACCTTACTTTATACGGGACAGTACTCGACGAGCAGTACTTC
CDR3 protein: CASSLYLTLYGTVLDEQYF

clone size: .
D gene: TRBD1
J gene: TRBJ2-7
V gene: TRBV28
CDR3 DNA: TGTGCCACAGCTAGGGACAGGCCATACGAGCAGTACTTC
CDR3 protein: CATARDRPYEQYF

clone size: .
D gene: .
J gene: TRBJ2-2
V gene: TRBV18
CDR3 DNA: TGTGCCAGCTCACCGGAGCGGCTAGCGAACACCGGGGAGCTGTTTTTT
CDR3 protein: CASSPERLANTGELFF

clone size: .
D gene: .
J gene: TRBJ1-1
V gene: TRBV18
CDR3 DNA: TGTGCCAGCTCACCCCCGGCCCTGAACACTGAAGCTTTCTTT
CDR3 protein: CASSPPALNTEAFF

clone size: few
D gene: .
J gene: TRBJ1-5
V gene: TRBV30
CDR3 DNA: TGTGCCTGGAGTACCCCTAGGCGCAGGGATCAGCCCCAGCATTTT
CDR3 protein: CAWSTPRRRDQPQHF

clone size: .
D gene: .
J gene: TRBJ2-5
V gene: TRBV7-9
CDR3 DNA: TGTGCCAGCAGCTTACTACGCGGGCTTCAAGAGACCCAGTACTTC
CDR3 protein: CASSLLRGLQETQYF

clone size: .
D gene: .
J gene: TRBJ1-2
V gene: TRBV28
CDR3 DNA: TGTGCCAGCAGGATAGACCTGAACTATGGCTACACCTTC
CDR3 protein: CASRIDLNYGYTF

clone size: .
D gene: TRBD1
J gene: TRBJ2-7
V gene: TRBV27
CDR3 DNA: TGTGCCAGCAGTAGGACAGGGGGCGGCGAGCAGTACTTC
CDR3 protein: CASSRTGGGEQYF

clone size: .
D gene: .
J gene: TRBJ1-1
V gene: TRBV29-1
CDR3 DNA: TGCAGCGTTGATCGCAGGGAAAGCGGGAACACTGAAGCTTTCTTT
CDR3 protein: CSVDRRESGNTEAFF

clone size: .
D gene: TRBD2
J gene: TRBJ2-5
V gene: TRBV10-3
CDR3 DNA: TGTGCCATCAGGTCCGGACTAGCGGGAGGGGAGACCCAGTACTTC
CDR3 protein: CAIRSGLAGGETQYF

clone size: .
D gene: .
J gene: TRBJ2-7
V gene: TRBV27
CDR3 DNA: TGTGCCAGCAGTCGAAGGGGCGGGGAGACCTACGAGCAGTACTTC
CDR3 protein: CASSRRGGETYEQYF

clone size: .
D gene: .
J gene: TRBJ2-7
V gene: TRBV25-1
CDR3 DNA: TGTGCCAGCAGTGAGAATGATGGGGTCTCCTACGAGCAGTACTTC
CDR3 protein: CASSENDGVSYEQYF

clone size: .
D gene: TRBD1
J gene: TRBJ1-2
V gene: TRBV7-2
CDR3 DNA: TGTGCCAGCAGCCCCGGGACAGGGTTTAACTATGGCTACACCTTC
CDR3 protein: CASSPGTGFNYGYTF

clone size: .
D gene: .
J gene: TRBJ1-1
V gene: TRBV4-2
CDR3 DNA: TGTGCCAGCAGCTTGGGGGGAAAAAGCACTGAAGCTTTCTTT
CDR3 protein: CASSLGGKSTEAFF

clone size: .
D gene: .
J gene: TRBJ1-1
V gene: TRBV30
CDR3 DNA: TGTGCCTGGAGTAGGGGAATGAACACTGAAGCTTTCTTT
CDR3 protein: CAWSRGMNTEAFF

clone size: .
D gene: .
J gene: TRBJ1-3
V gene: TRBV5-4
CDR3 DNA: TGTGCCAGCAGCCCGCGAGGCGGCAGCCTCTCTGGAAACACCATATATTTT
CDR3 protein: CASSPRGGSLSGNTIYF